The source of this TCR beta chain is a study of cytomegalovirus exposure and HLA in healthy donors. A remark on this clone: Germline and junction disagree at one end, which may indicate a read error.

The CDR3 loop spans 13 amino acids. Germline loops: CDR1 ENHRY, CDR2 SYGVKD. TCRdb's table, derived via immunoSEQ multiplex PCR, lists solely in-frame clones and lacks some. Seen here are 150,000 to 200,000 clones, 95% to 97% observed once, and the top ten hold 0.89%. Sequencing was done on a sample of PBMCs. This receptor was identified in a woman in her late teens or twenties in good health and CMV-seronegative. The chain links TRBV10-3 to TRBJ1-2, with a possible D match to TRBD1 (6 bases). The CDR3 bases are TGTGCCATCAGCAGCTCAGGGGACTACGGCTACACCTTC. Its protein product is CAISSSGDYGYTF.